These 28 T cell receptor beta chains originate from one sample sequenced in a study of T cell repertoires in cytomegalovirus infection. TCRdb reprocessed the reads with MiXCR, giving one entry per CDR3 protein. The sample lists around 130,000 distinct CDR3 sequences, more than 7% seen once, with 10% in the top ten. Sequencing was done on a sample of PBMCs. The receptors come from a human donor in good health (CMV status not recorded). Some clones in this sample may be carry-over from other donors' samples.

This clonotype was detected many times. V and J are TRBV28 and TRBJ1-2; a possible D gene is TRBD1 (6 bases). V was pared by 6 bases and J by 5 bases, with 13 bases between. CDR1 is MDHEN and CDR2 is SYDVKM in the germline V gene. The length of the CDR3 is 13 residues. The CDR3 here is CASRLSGVYGYTF. The CDR3 DNA follows: TGTGCCAGCAGGCTTTCAGGGGTTTATGGCTACACCTTC.

This clonotype was recorded at least ten times. The V call is TRBV15, the J call TRBJ1-2; D is undetermined. V shed 1 base and J shed 0 bases, with 12 bases lying between them. The CDR3 is 16 amino acids. Germline V gives CDR1 LNHNV, CDR2 YYDKDF (reference sequence). The CDR3 sequence: CATSRAPRPANYGYTF. The CDR3 DNA reads as TGTGCCACCAGCAGAGCCCCCCGACCAGCTAACTATGGCTACACCTTC.

The J gene is TRBJ2-3, the V gene TRBV2; D not certain. In germline, CDR1 is SNHLY, CDR2 FYNNEI. The CDR3 loop spans 13 amino acids. V was trimmed by 7 bases and J by 0 bases, leaving 8 bases between them. CDR3 amino acids: CASTAASTDTQYF. The CDR3 DNA reads as TGTGCCAGCACGGCGGCGAGCACAGATACGCAGTATTTT.

In its sample, this clonotype was seen many times. This rearrangement joins TRBV19 to TRBJ1-1, with D possibly TRBD1 on 5 matching bases. The CDR3 is made up of 15 amino acids. V dropped 4 bases and J dropped 6 bases, with 18 bases sitting between them. Germline V gene data show CDR1 as LNHDA and CDR2 as SQIVND (reference sequence). CDR3 in amino acids: CASSSDSLGRAEAFF. The CDR3 nucleotides are TGTGCCAGTAGTAGTGACAGTTTGGGTCGCGCTGAAGCTTTCTTT. Together with reference TRBV19 and TRBJ1-1, the CDR3 gives the full variable domain: DGGITQSPKYLFRKEGQNVTLSCEQNLNHDAMYWYRQDPGQGLRLIYYSQIVNDFQKGDIAEGYSVSREKKESFPLTVTSAQKNPTAFYLCASSSDSLGRAEAFFGQGTRLTVV.

This clonotype has at least ten counts. The chain carries TRBV29-1 and TRBJ1-1; 7 bases align to TRBD1. Germline V gives CDR1 SQVTM, CDR2 ANQGSEA. V shed 0 bases, J shed 4 bases, and the junction held 2 bases outside the gene matches. There are 13 residues in the CDR3. The CDR3 coding sequence is TGCAGCGTTGAAGAGTCAGGGGGCACTGAAGCTTTCTTT. Translated: CSVEESGGTEAFF.

The table lists this clonotype with many counts. V is TRBV7-9 and J is TRBJ2-3, with 11 bases that match TRBD2. The CDR3 runs 15 residues. Germline lookup yields CDR1 SEHNR and CDR2 FQNEAQ (reference sequence). V dropped 6 bases and J dropped 4; count of bases not matched to a gene: 6. CDR3 in amino acids: CASSSTSGDPDTQYF. The CDR3 DNA is TGTGCCAGCAGTTCGACTAGCGGGGATCCAGATACGCAGTATTTT.

This clonotype was found many times. The chain uses TRBV6-6 and TRBJ2-1; TRBD1 matches 9 bases. The CDR3 is made up of 13 amino acids. The ends lost 5 bases at V and 8 bases at J; junction bases unmatched: 4. Per the germline V gene, CDR1 is MNHNY and CDR2 is SVGAGI (reference sequence). The CDR3 DNA is TGTGCCAGCAGTGGGACAGGGATCGATGAGCAGTTCTTC. It is translated as CASSGTGIDEQFF.

This clonotype was observed many times. The rearrangement links TRBV7-2 to TRBJ1-5, with unresolved D. CDR1 is SGHTA and CDR2 is FQGNSA in the germline V gene. Trimming removed 1 base at V and 1 base at J, with 14 bases between. There are 17 residues in the CDR3. The CDR3 region is CASSLGTGYRSNQPQHF. DNA of the CDR3: TGTGCCAGCAGCTTAGGAACCGGTTACAGAAGCAATCAGCCCCAGCATTTT.

The chain combines TRBV9 with TRBJ1-1; D gene uncertain. CDR3 length: 13 residues. Germline V gene data show CDR1 as SGDLS and CDR2 as YYNGEE. Trimming left V 1 base short and J 2 bases short, with 6 bases between. CDR3 sequence (DNA): TGTGCCAGCAGCGTACAACCAAACACTGAAGCTTTCTTT. It codes for CASSVQPNTEAFF.

This clonotype was recorded many times. The rearrangement links TRBV12-3 or TRBV12-4 to TRBJ1-1, with D uncertain. V gave up 0 bases and J gave up 0 bases, with 8 bases separating them. The CDR3 length is 15 residues. In nucleotides, the CDR3 is TGTGCCAGCAGTTTAGCGTTAGGGATGAACACTGAAGCTTTCTTT. Translating gives CASSLALGMNTEAFF.

This clonotype showed up many times. The chain links TRBV7-9 to TRBJ2-7; 8 bases map to TRBD2. CDR1 and CDR2 from the germline V gene are SEHNR and FQNEAQ (reference sequence). The V and J ends lost 0 bases and 0 bases, in that order; junction bases with no gene match: 4. CDR3 size: 16 residues. CDR3: CASSLASGGPSYEQYF. In DNA, the CDR3 is TGTGCCAGCAGCTTAGCGTCGGGGGGGCCCTCCTACGAGCAGTACTTC.

This clonotype was seen ten or more times. J is TRBJ2-7 and V is TRBV23-1; either TRBD1 or TRBD2 may supply D (6 bases each). TRBV23-1 is an ORF; its function is uncertain. Deletions cut 11 bases from V and 0 bases from J, with 20 bases between. The CDR3 has 15 residues. CDR3: CARRWRGTHSYEQYF. The CDR3 region has the DNA TGCGCCCGACGGTGGAGGGGGACACACTCCTACGAGCAGTACTTC.

This clonotype was observed at least ten times. One end of the junction fails to match germline, which may point to a read error. The chain recombines TRBV12-3 or TRBV12-4 with TRBJ2-4; 8 nucleotides agree with TRBD1. This CDR3 region has 12 residues. The CDR3, as DNA: TGTGCCAGCAGTTTCCAGGGGGCCATCTCCAACTTC. Translation: CASSFQGAISNF.

The table lists this clonotype with many counts. The V call is TRBV7-7, the J call TRBJ2-6; D is ambiguous. Germline V gene lookup returns CDR1 SSHAT and CDR2 FNYEAQ (reference sequence). Deletions cut 6 bases from V and 1 base from J, with 13 bases between. This CDR3 has 16 amino acids. The CDR3 here is CASSPGRTSGANVLTF. The CDR3 bases are TGTGCCAGCAGTCCGGGTCGAACTTCTGGGGCCAACGTCCTGACTTTC.

This clonotype was observed many times. The V gene is TRBV7-9, the J gene TRBJ1-2; the D gene is possibly TRBD1 (5 bases). The CDR3 sequence is 15 residues long. CDR1 is SEHNR, CDR2 FQNEAQ, per germline (reference sequence). Trimming shortened V by 4 bases and J by 1 base, and 13 bases separated the two germline ends. The CDR3 region has the DNA TGTGCCAGCAGCTCAAAGACAGCCTTTAACTATGGCTACACCTTC. This translates into CASSSKTAFNYGYTF.

This clonotype has a handful of counts. The rearrangement links TRBV20-1 to TRBJ1-5; tentatively, D is TRBD1 (5 bases). CDR3 size: 14 residues. Germline CDR1 is DFQATT and CDR2 is SNEGSKA (reference sequence). V dropped 6 bases and J dropped 2 bases, with 14 bases sitting between them. The CDR3 nucleotides read TGCAGTGCGGGAGACAGTCTCGGCAATCAGCCCCAGCATTTT. Protein sequence: CSAGDSLGNQPQHF.

This clonotype was seen many times. The chain joins TRBV28 to TRBJ1-1; perhaps TRBD1 as D (6 bases). The CDR3 runs to 16 residues. Looked up from germline, CDR1 is MDHEN and CDR2 is SYDVKM. The V end lost 7 bases, the J end lost 1 base, and 19 bases lay between the germline ends. CDR3 loop: CASTSWGAGQNTEAFF. The CDR3 coding sequence is TGTGCCAGCACCTCTTGGGGGGCGGGACAGAACACTGAAGCTTTCTTT.

At least ten counts were recorded for this clonotype. The J gene is TRBJ1-1, the V gene TRBV15; the D gene is possibly TRBD1 (6 bases). This CDR3 has 15 amino acids. Trimming removed 7 bases from V and 1 base from J, with 16 bases in between. Germline V gene data show CDR1 as LNHNV and CDR2 as YYDKDF (reference sequence). The CDR3 coding sequence is TGTGCCACCACGGCAGGGGCCGACTCGAACACTGAAGCTTTCTTT. It encodes CATTAGADSNTEAFF.

This clonotype appeared a few times. This chain links TRBV2 with TRBJ2-5, with D tentatively TRBD2 (5 bases). Per germline, CDR1 SNHLY and CDR2 FYNNEI. CDR3 size: 11 residues. Deletions cut 5 bases from V and 7 bases from J, with 8 bases between. The CDR3 loop reads CASSIEGTQYF. The CDR3 DNA reads as TGTGCCAGCAGTATAGAGGGGACCCAGTACTTC.

The rearrangement joins TRBV5-6 to TRBJ1-1; D gene uncertain. From germline, CDR1 is SGHDT and CDR2 YYEEEE. The V gene lost 4 bases and the J gene lost 0 bases, with 10 bases spanning the gap. This CDR3 is built from 14 residues. CDR3 sequence reads: CASSRGRMNTEAFF. CDR3 nucleotides: TGTGCCAGCAGCCGTGGACGGATGAACACTGAAGCTTTCTTT.

This clonotype came up many times. The chain recombines TRBV20-1 with TRBJ2-2; possible D gene TRBD2, 6 bases. Germline V gives CDR1 DFQATT, CDR2 SNEGSKA (reference sequence). V dropped 0 bases and J dropped 4 bases, with 12 bases sitting between them. This CDR3 spans 15 amino acids. CDR3 nucleotide sequence: TGCAGTGCTAGAGAGGGGGGAAAGGTCACCGGGGAGCTGTTTTTT. This codes for CSAREGGKVTGELFF.

The genes are TRBV2 and TRBJ1-3; TRBD1 might be the D (5 bases). Germline V gene data show CDR1 as SNHLY and CDR2 as FYNNEI. CDR3 length: 15 amino acids. The germline V and J ends were trimmed by 8 bases and 0 bases, with 14 bases remaining between them. CDR3 bases: TGTGCCAGCGTCGTCAGGGATCCCTCTGGAAACACCATATATTTT. Translation gives CASVVRDPSGNTIYF.

This clonotype showed up just a few times. CDR3 sequence: CASSLVGRGVEAFF. CDR3 in DNA: TGCGCCAGCAGCTTGGTCGGCAGGGGGGTTGAAGCTTTCTTT. J is TRBJ1-1 and V is TRBV5-1, with TRBD1 matching over 7 bases. V dropped 0 bases and J dropped 7; count of bases not matched to a gene: 6. CDR3 length equals 14 residues. The germline gives CDR1 SGHRS, CDR2 YFSETQ. Complete variable domain (other parts from reference TRBV5-1 and TRBJ1-1): KAGVTQTPRYLIKTRGQQVTLSCSPISGHRSVSWYQQTPGQGLQFLFEYFSETQRNKGNFPGRFSGRQFSNSRSEMNVSTLELGDSALYLCASSLVGRGVEAFFGQGTRLTVV.

This clonotype was detected many times. The chain combines TRBV4-1 with TRBJ2-1; the D gene is possibly TRBD2 (6 bases). Germline CDR1 and CDR2: MGHRA and YSYEKL. V was trimmed by 0 bases and J by 8 bases, leaving 20 bases between them. This CDR3 is built from 17 residues. The CDR3 is CASSQDSLARLWDEQFF. For the CDR3, the DNA is TGCGCCAGCAGCCAAGATAGTCTAGCGAGGCTCTGGGATGAGCAGTTCTTC.

The table lists this clonotype with a few counts. This rearrangement joins TRBV2 to TRBJ2-7; D is perhaps TRBD1 (6 bases). V lost 2 bases and J 5 bases, leaving 19 bases between the germline ends. The CDR3 runs 16 residues. Per the germline V gene, CDR1 is SNHLY and CDR2 is FYNNEI. The CDR3 is CASSEPGQLTIHEQYF. As DNA, the CDR3 is TGTGCCAGCAGTGAACCCGGACAGCTTACGATCCACGAGCAGTACTTC.

The J gene is TRBJ2-1, the V gene TRBV2; D remains ambiguous. In germline, CDR1 is SNHLY, CDR2 FYNNEI. The CDR3 extends over 13 amino acids. Trimming removed 5 bases from V and 7 bases from J, with 12 bases in between. CDR3 DNA: TGTGCCAGCAGTCCCTCCGCGGTAAATGAGCAGTTCTTC. The encoded protein is CASSPSAVNEQFF.

This clonotype has at least ten counts. The J gene is TRBJ2-5, the V gene TRBV28; D gene ambiguous. The length of the CDR3 is 13 residues. Between the trimmed V and J ends, which lost 5 bases and 7 bases, there was a span of 14 bases. Per germline, CDR1 MDHEN and CDR2 SYDVKM. The CDR3 sequence: CASSTRVPGTQYF. The DNA for the CDR3 is TGTGCCAGCAGTACGCGTGTTCCAGGGACCCAGTACTTC.

The chain recombines TRBV30 with TRBJ2-5, with D possibly TRBD1 on 5 matching bases. The germline V gene encodes CDR1 GTSNPN and CDR2 SVGIG (reference sequence). V shed 5 bases and J shed 1 base, with 11 bases lying between them. This CDR3 spans 13 amino acids. This CDR3 reads CAWESRGQETQYF. For the CDR3, the DNA is TGTGCCTGGGAGTCAAGGGGCCAAGAGACCCAGTACTTC.